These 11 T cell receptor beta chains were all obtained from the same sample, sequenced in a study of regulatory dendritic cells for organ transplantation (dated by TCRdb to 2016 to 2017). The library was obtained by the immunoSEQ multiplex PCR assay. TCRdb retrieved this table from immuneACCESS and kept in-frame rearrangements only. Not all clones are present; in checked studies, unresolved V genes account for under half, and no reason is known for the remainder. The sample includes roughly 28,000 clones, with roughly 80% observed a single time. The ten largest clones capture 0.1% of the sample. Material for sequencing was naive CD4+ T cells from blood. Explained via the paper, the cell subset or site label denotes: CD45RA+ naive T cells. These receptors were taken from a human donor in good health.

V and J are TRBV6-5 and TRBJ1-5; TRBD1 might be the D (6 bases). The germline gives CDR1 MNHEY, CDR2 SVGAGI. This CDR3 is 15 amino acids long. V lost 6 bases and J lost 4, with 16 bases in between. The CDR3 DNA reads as TGTGCCAGCAGCGCCCAGACAGGCGGGAATCAGCCCCAGCATTTT. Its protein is CASSAQTGGNQPQHF.

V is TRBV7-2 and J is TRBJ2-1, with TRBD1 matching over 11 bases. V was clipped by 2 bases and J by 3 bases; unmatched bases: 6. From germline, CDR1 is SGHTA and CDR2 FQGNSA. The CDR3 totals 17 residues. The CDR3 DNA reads TGTGCCAGCAGCTTATTTGGACAGGGGGCACTCTACAATGAGCAGTTCTTC. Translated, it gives CASSLFGQGALYNEQFF.

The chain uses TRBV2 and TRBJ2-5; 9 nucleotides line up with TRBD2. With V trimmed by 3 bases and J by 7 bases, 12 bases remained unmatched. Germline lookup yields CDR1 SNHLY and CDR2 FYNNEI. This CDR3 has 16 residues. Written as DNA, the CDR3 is TGTGCCAGCAGTGAGGGTTGGCGGGGGGGCCTAGGGACCCAGTACTTC. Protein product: CASSEGWRGGLGTQYF.

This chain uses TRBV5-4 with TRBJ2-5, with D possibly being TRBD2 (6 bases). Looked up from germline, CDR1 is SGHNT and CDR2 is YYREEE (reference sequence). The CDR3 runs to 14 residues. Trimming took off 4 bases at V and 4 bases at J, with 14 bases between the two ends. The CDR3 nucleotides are TGTGCCAGCAGCCTACCCGGGGGACCAGAGACCCAGTACTTC. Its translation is CASSLPGGPETQYF.

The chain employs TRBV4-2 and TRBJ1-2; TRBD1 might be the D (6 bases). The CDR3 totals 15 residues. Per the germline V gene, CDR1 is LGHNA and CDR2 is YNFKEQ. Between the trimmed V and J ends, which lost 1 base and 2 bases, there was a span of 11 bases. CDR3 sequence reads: CASSQGGGPNYGYTF. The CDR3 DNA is TGTGCCAGCAGCCAAGGGGGGGGGCCGAACTATGGCTACACCTTC.

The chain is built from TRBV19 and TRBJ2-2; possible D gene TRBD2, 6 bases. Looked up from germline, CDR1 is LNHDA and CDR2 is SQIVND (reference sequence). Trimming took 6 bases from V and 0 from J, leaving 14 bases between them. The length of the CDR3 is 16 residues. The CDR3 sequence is CASRSLREANTGELFF. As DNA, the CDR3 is TGTGCCAGTAGAAGTCTAAGGGAGGCGAACACCGGGGAGCTGTTTTTT.

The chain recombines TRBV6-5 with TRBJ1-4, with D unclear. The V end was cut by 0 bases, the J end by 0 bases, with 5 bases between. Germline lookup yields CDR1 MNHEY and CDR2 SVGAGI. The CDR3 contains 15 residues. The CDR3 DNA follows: TGTGCCAGCAGTTACTCGAGGGCAACTAATGAAAAACTGTTTTTT. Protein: CASSYSRATNEKLFF.

For the CDR3, the DNA is TGTGCCAGCAGTTACTCTTGGCAGGTTAACACTGAAGCTTTCTTT. Translating gives CASSYSWQVNTEAFF. The chain carries TRBV6-5 and TRBJ1-1; D unclear. This CDR3 region has 15 residues. The V and J ends lost 0 bases and 2 bases respectively, with 10 bases between them. Germline lookup yields CDR1 MNHEY and CDR2 SVGAGI.

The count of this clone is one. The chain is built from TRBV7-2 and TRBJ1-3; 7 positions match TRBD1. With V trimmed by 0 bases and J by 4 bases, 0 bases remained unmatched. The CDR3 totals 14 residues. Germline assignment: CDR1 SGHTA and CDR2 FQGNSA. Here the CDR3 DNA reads TGTGCCAGCAGCTTAGCACAGGGGGGAAACACCATATATTTT. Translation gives CASSLAQGGNTIYF. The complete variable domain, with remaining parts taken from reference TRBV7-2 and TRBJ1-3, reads GAGVSQSPSNKVTEKGKDVELRCDPISGHTALYWYRQSLGQGLEFLIYFQGNSAPDKSGLPSDRFSAERTGGSVSTLTIQRTQQEDSAVYLCASSLAQGGNTIYFGEGSWLTVV.

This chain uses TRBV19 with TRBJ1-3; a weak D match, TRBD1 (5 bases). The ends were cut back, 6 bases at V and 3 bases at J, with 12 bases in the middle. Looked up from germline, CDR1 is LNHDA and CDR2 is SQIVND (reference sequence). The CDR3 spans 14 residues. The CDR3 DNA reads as TGTGCCAGTAGCACCGGGGGGTTTGGAAACACCATATATTTT. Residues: CASSTGGFGNTIYF.

The DNA for the CDR3 is TGTGCCAGCAACCAGGGGGCCGGAGCTGAAAAACTGTTTTTT. Protein: CASNQGAGAEKLFF. The chain links TRBV7-9 to TRBJ1-4; 8 nucleotides agree with TRBD1. Looked up from germline, CDR1 is SEHNR and CDR2 is FQNEAQ (reference sequence). The length of the CDR3 is 14 residues. Losses at the gene ends were 7 bases for V and 7 bases for J; bases not matched to a gene: 8.